A single sample gave rise to the 30 T cell receptor beta chains below, sequenced in a study of cytomegalovirus exposure and HLA in healthy donors. 60 Vbeta and 13 Jbeta primers were used in PCR. Generated by immunoSEQ multiplex PCR, the TCRdb table keeps only in-frame clones and is missing some. The sample has over 120,000 clones, over 75% seen once. The sequenced sample was PBMCs. The source is a young woman in good health and CMV-seronegative.

The chain links TRBV18 to TRBJ2-3; 7 nucleotides align to TRBD2. The length of the CDR3 is 15 residues. With V trimmed by 6 bases and J by 6 bases, 12 bases remained unmatched. Per the germline V gene, CDR1 is KGHSH and CDR2 is LQKENI. The CDR3 spells CASSFGGGPMDTQYF. The CDR3 region has the DNA TGTGCCAGCTCCTTCGGGGGAGGGCCAATGGATACGCAGTATTTT.

The table lists this clone with a few counts. This chain uses TRBV6-1 with TRBJ1-1; D possibly corresponds to TRBD1 (5 bases). The germline CDR1 and CDR2 sequences are MNHNS and SASEGT. The V end lost 6 bases, the J end lost 3 bases, and 11 bases lay between the germline ends. The CDR3 length is 13 residues. CDR3 nucleotides: TGTGCCAGCAGATCAGGGTTGGACACTGAAGCTTTCTTT. It specifies CASRSGLDTEAFF.

This clone came up a few times. This chain uses TRBV5-6 with TRBJ2-7, with 10 bases fitting TRBD1. In germline, CDR1 is SGHDT, CDR2 YYEEEE. This CDR3 region has 14 residues. V shed 4 bases and J 3 bases; nucleotides not matched to a gene: 4. The CDR3 DNA sequence: TGTGCCAGCAGCCCTGGGACAGGGGTCTACGAGCAGTACTTC. Protein product: CASSPGTGVYEQYF.

This clone showed up just once. This sequence joins TRBV7-2 and TRBJ1-3; D not resolved. V was pared by 1 base and J by 7 bases, with 8 bases between. Germline V gene data show CDR1 as SGHTA and CDR2 as FQGNSA. The CDR3 consists of 13 residues. CDR3: CASSLGSRNTIYF. The CDR3 nucleotides read TGTGCCAGCAGCTTAGGGAGCCGGAACACCATATATTTT.

This chain links TRBV25-1 with TRBJ1-1, with a weak D call TRBD1 (6 bases). The CDR3 is made up of 15 amino acids. CDR1 MGHDK and CDR2 SYGVNS come from the germline V gene. The V end was cut by 3 bases, the J end by 1 base, with 12 bases between. CDR3 amino acids: CASSELYRENTEAFF. CDR3 DNA: TGTGCCAGCAGTGAGTTGTACAGGGAGAACACTGAAGCTTTCTTT.

This chain uses TRBV7-2 with TRBJ2-2; 9 bases fit TRBD2. This CDR3 contains 17 residues. V trimming: 2 bases; J trimming: 4 bases; junction bases outside the gene matches: 8. CDR1 is SGHTA, CDR2 FQGNSA, per germline. The CDR3 DNA sequence: TGTGCCAGCAGCTTAAATAGCGGGAGATCTGGCACCGGGGAGCTGTTTTTT. It yields the protein CASSLNSGRSGTGELFF.

The chain's CDR3 is CASSTRDTENTEAFF. CDR3 DNA sequence: TGTGCCAGCTCAACCCGGGACACCGAGAACACTGAAGCTTTCTTT. The chain has TRBV18 and TRBJ1-1, with TRBD1 as a possible D gene (6 bases). CDR3 size: 15 residues. Looked up from germline, CDR1 is KGHSH and CDR2 is LQKENI. V was pared by 5 bases and J by 1 base, with 14 bases between. The full variable domain, completed using reference TRBV18 and TRBJ1-1, is NAGVMQNPRHLVRRRGQEARLRCSPMKGHSHVYWYRQLPEEGLKFMVYLQKENIIDESGMPKERFSAEFPKEGPSILRIQQVVRGDSAAYFCASSTRDTENTEAFFGQGTRLTVV.

The rearrangement joins TRBV6-5 to TRBJ1-2, with 7 bases matching TRBD1. Germline CDR1 is MNHEY and CDR2 is SVGAGI. Losses at the gene ends were 2 bases for V and 3 bases for J; bases not matched to a gene: 3. This CDR3 spans 14 amino acids. CDR3 DNA: TGTGCCAGCAGTTACGCGGGACAGCACTATGGCTACACCTTC. It yields the protein CASSYAGQHYGYTF.

CDR3 DNA sequence: TGCAGTGCTCATCTAGCAGATACGCAGTATTTT. Its protein product is CSAHLADTQYF. This chain joins TRBV20-1 and TRBJ2-3; D ambiguous. Germline CDR1 is DFQATT and CDR2 is SNEGSKA (reference sequence). Trimming pared 5 bases from V and 4 bases from J, leaving 7 bases between. This CDR3 is 11 amino acids long.

The chain uses TRBV19 and TRBJ2-3; TRBD2 is a possible D gene (5 bases). V shed 1 base and J shed 0 bases, with 11 bases lying between them. This CDR3 spans 16 amino acids. Germline CDR1 is LNHDA and CDR2 is SQIVND (reference sequence). The CDR3 DNA is TGTGCCAGTAGTATAGGACTCCGGGGTAGCACAGATACGCAGTATTTT. This codes for CASSIGLRGSTDTQYF.

V is TRBV2 and J is TRBJ1-5; tentative D call: TRBD1 (6 bases). Trimming removed 4 bases at V and 9 bases at J, with 10 bases between. Germline values: CDR1 SNHLY, CDR2 FYNNEI. The CDR3 totals 12 residues. CDR3 loop: CASSAQGPPQHF. The CDR3 nucleotides are TGTGCCAGCAGTGCACAGGGTCCGCCCCAGCATTTT.

The V gene is TRBV23-1, the J gene TRBJ2-4, with D perhaps TRBD1 (6 bases). TRBV23-1 is designated an ORF whose function remains uncertain. The V end lost 4 bases, the J end lost 0 bases, and 25 bases lay between the germline ends. The CDR3 consists of 20 residues. CDR3 region: CASSPNQGTSGPLAKNIQYF. The DNA for the CDR3 is TGCGCCAGCAGTCCAAATCAGGGGACCTCTGGGCCCTTAGCCAAAAACATTCAGTACTTC.

The chain couples TRBV5-4 to TRBJ2-7; TRBD1 agrees at 11 bases. CDR3 size: 14 residues. Germline CDR1 and CDR2: SGHNT and YYREEE (reference sequence). J was trimmed by 6 bases and V by 2 bases; bases with no gene match: 4. CDR3 sequence (DNA): TGTGCCAGCAGCTTCGGACAGGGGGCAGGCGAGCAGTACTTC. It translates to CASSFGQGAGEQYF.

The V and J genes are TRBV5-4 and TRBJ2-5, with D perhaps matching TRBD1 (5 bases). The CDR3 runs 14 residues. Trimming pared 0 bases from V and 0 bases from J, leaving 6 bases between. Germline values: CDR1 SGHNT, CDR2 YYREEE (reference sequence). This chain's CDR3 is CASSLADNQETQYF. For the CDR3, the DNA is TGTGCCAGCAGCTTGGCGGACAACCAAGAGACCCAGTACTTC. The full variable domain, completed using reference TRBV5-4 and TRBJ2-5, is ETGVTQSPTHLIKTRGQQVTLRCSSQSGHNTVSWYQQALGQGPQFIFQYYREEENGRGNFPPRFSGLQFPNYSSELNVNALELDDSALYLCASSLADNQETQYFGPGTRLLVL.

CDR3 loop: CASIDPRDNNRAFF. Here the CDR3 DNA reads TGTGCCAGCATAGACCCCCGGGACAATAATCGAGCTTTCTTT. This chain uses TRBV6-1 with TRBJ1-1, with D tentatively TRBD1 (6 bases). The CDR3 is 14 residues long. Per germline, CDR1 MNHNS and CDR2 SASEGT. V shed 7 bases and J shed 10 bases, with 22 bases lying between them.

This clone came up a few times. This chain uses TRBV6-5 with TRBJ1-4, with 7 nucleotides matching TRBD1. The CDR3 is 14 amino acids. Germline trimming cut 6 bases from V and 5 bases from J; bases unmatched to any gene: 6. Looked up from germline, CDR1 is MNHEY and CDR2 is SVGAGI. Here the CDR3 DNA reads TGTGCCAGCAGACCCACAGGGGCAAATGAAAAACTGTTTTTT. Residues: CASRPTGANEKLFF.

To note about this clone: The junction does not match germline at one end; this may be a read error. The genes are TRBV7-3 and TRBJ1-1; possibly TRBD1 for D (6 bases). The length of the CDR3 is 14 residues. Germline CDR1 reads SGHTA; CDR2 reads FQGTGA. The CDR3 sequence is CASSYGPRDTEAFF. Written as DNA, the CDR3 is TGTGCCAGCAGCTACGGCCCCCGGGACACCGAAGCTTTCTTT.

The chain recombines TRBV5-1 with TRBJ1-5, with a possible D match to TRBD1 (5 bases). The CDR3 is 18 residues long. From germline, CDR1 is SGHRS and CDR2 YFSETQ. The V gene lost 0 bases and the J gene lost 0 bases, with 16 bases spanning the gap. In nucleotides, the CDR3 is TGCGCCAGCAGCTTGGGATCTGGGGGGACTCTTAGCAATCAGCCCCAGCATTTT. As protein: CASSLGSGGTLSNQPQHF. The complete variable domain, with remaining parts taken from reference TRBV5-1 and TRBJ1-5, reads KAGVTQTPRYLIKTRGQQVTLSCSPISGHRSVSWYQQTPGQGLQFLFEYFSETQRNKGNFPGRFSGRQFSNSRSEMNVSTLELGDSALYLCASSLGSGGTLSNQPQHFGDGTRLSIL.

The genes are TRBV5-4 and TRBJ2-3; D call uncertain. The CDR3 extends over 14 amino acids. V was cut by 4 bases and J by 0 bases, with 9 bases left in between. The V gene's germline CDR1 is SGHNT and CDR2 YYREEE (reference sequence). CDR3 loop: CASSPDLSTDTQYF. The CDR3 coding sequence is TGTGCCAGCAGCCCAGACTTAAGCACAGATACGCAGTATTTT.

V and J are TRBV10-3 and TRBJ2-2; a weak D match, TRBD2 (6 bases). Trimming removed 6 bases from V and 6 bases from J, with 11 bases in between. The CDR3 length is 13 residues. Per the germline V gene, CDR1 is ENHRY and CDR2 is SYGVKD. The CDR3 sequence: CAISRLVAGELFF. DNA for the CDR3: TGTGCCATCAGCCGACTAGTCGCCGGGGAGCTGTTTTTT.

CDR3 protein: CASSLVSGAGDTQYF. Here the CDR3 DNA reads TGTGCCAGCAGCTTAGTTTCAGGGGCGGGAGATACGCAGTATTTT. V and J are TRBV7-2 and TRBJ2-3; possible D gene TRBD1, 6 bases. Germline assignment: CDR1 SGHTA and CDR2 FQGNSA. The CDR3 extends over 15 amino acids. Trimming took 1 base from V and 5 from J, leaving 13 bases between them.

The chain is built from TRBV30 and TRBJ1-1; 7 nucleotides align to TRBD1. The J segment lost 1 base and the V segment lost 2 bases, leaving 13 bases of the junction unmatched. In germline, CDR1 is GTSNPN, CDR2 SVGIG (reference sequence). This CDR3 has 17 residues. The CDR3 here is CAWSLLGQHLGNTEAFF. CDR3 sequence (DNA): TGTGCCTGGAGTTTACTGGGACAGCACCTAGGGAACACTGAAGCTTTCTTT.

J is TRBJ1-2 and V is TRBV29-1; D might be TRBD1 (5 bases). The CDR3 extends over 15 amino acids. Germline V gene lookup returns CDR1 SQVTM and CDR2 ANQGSEA. V was trimmed by 3 bases and J by 1 base, leaving 15 bases between them. CDR3 DNA: TGCAGCGTTGAGGGGGGTTTTGGCCTTAACTATGGCTACACCTTC. This encodes CSVEGGFGLNYGYTF.

This chain links TRBV2 with TRBJ2-7; no definite D call. V shed 4 bases and J shed 3 bases, with 13 bases lying between them. Germline V gene sequence: CDR1 SNHLY, CDR2 FYNNEI. The CDR3 contains 14 residues. The CDR3 here is CASSVEGGHYEQYF. As DNA, the CDR3 is TGTGCCAGCAGTGTAGAAGGCGGTCACTACGAGCAGTACTTC.

This chain joins TRBV7-6 and TRBJ2-3; D perhaps matches TRBD1 (5 bases). CDR1 and CDR2 (germline): SGHVS, FNYEAQ. V was trimmed by 5 bases and J by 4 bases, leaving 10 bases between them. The CDR3 has 13 residues. CDR3 in amino acids: CASSPGRADTQYF. CDR3 DNA sequence: TGTGCCAGCAGCCCGGGCAGGGCAGATACGCAGTATTTT. The whole variable domain, filled in from reference TRBV7-6 and TRBJ2-3, reads GAGVSQSPRYKVTKRGQDVALRCDPISGHVSLYWYRQALGQGPEFLTYFNYEAQQDKSGLPNDRFSAERPEGSISTLTIQRTEQRDSAMYRCASSPGRADTQYFGPGTRLTVL.

The chain is built from TRBV7-2 and TRBJ2-1, with a weak D call TRBD1 (7 bases). This CDR3 has 18 residues. The V gene lost 4 bases and the J gene lost 2 bases, with 21 bases spanning the gap. Per the germline V gene, CDR1 is SGHTA and CDR2 is FQGNSA. The CDR3 loop is CASSSAGGAEGAYNEQFF. CDR3 sequence (DNA): TGTGCCAGCAGCTCCGCAGGGGGAGCGGAGGGGGCCTACAATGAGCAGTTCTTC.

This chain links TRBV7-9 with TRBJ2-1, with 10 bases matching TRBD1. Germline trimming cut 5 bases from V and 9 bases from J; bases unmatched to any gene: 19. Germline CDR1 reads SEHNR; CDR2 reads FQNEAQ (reference sequence). The CDR3 loop spans 18 amino acids. CDR3 nucleotides: TGTGCCAGCAGCCTATCTAATTACGGGACAGGGGTTTTTAGTGAGCAGTTCTTC. Encoded protein: CASSLSNYGTGVFSEQFF. Using reference TRBV7-9 and TRBJ2-1 for the parts outside the CDR3, the full variable domain is DTGVSQNPRHKITKRGQNVTFRCDPISEHNRLYWYRQTLGQGPEFLTYFQNEAQLEKSRLLSDRFSAERPKGSFSTLEIQRTEQGDSAMYLCASSLSNYGTGVFSEQFFGPGTRLTVL.

V usage is TRBV6-1 and J usage is TRBJ2-5; TRBD1 aligns across 8 bases. V trimming: 5 bases; J trimming: 1 base; junction bases outside the gene matches: 6. Germline V lookup: CDR1 MNHNS, CDR2 SASEGT. The CDR3 has 15 residues. The CDR3 DNA sequence: TGTGCCAGCAGTTCAACAGGGGGTCCCCAAGAGACCCAGTACTTC. It is translated as CASSSTGGPQETQYF.

V is TRBV29-1 and J is TRBJ2-5, with 14 bases lining up with TRBD2. The V and J ends lost 6 bases and 5 bases, in that order; junction bases with no gene match: 5. The germline gives CDR1 SQVTM, CDR2 ANQGSEA. The CDR3 has 14 amino acids. The CDR3 sequence: CSVLTSGGEETQYF. Here the CDR3 DNA reads TGCAGCGTCTTGACTAGCGGGGGGGAGGAGACCCAGTACTTC.

The chain joins TRBV4-1 to TRBJ2-7; 7 bases fit TRBD2. Germline V gene sequence: CDR1 MGHRA, CDR2 YSYEKL. After removal of 4 bases from V and 2 bases from J, the junction contained 5 bases not matched to a gene. This CDR3 comprises 14 residues. This CDR3 is CASSPGTTAYEQYF. In DNA form, the CDR3 reads TGCGCCAGCAGCCCGGGGACTACGGCCTACGAGCAGTACTTC.